This entry is about one T cell receptor (beta chain). Its matching antigen is unknown. The PCR ran on 60 Vbeta and 13 Jbeta primers. TCRdb's copy holds only in-frame clones and misses some; the assay was immunoSEQ multiplex PCR. The sample yields about 170,000 clones, around 83% seen once. This sample was included in a study of cytomegalovirus exposure and HLA in healthy donors. Study outcomes and limitations: In an earlier analysis, about 87% or about 30%: the productive usage of most TCR beta V segments.

The CDR3 runs 14 residues. CDR1 and CDR2 (germline): SGDLS, YYNGEE. V dropped 2 bases and J dropped 10; count of bases not matched to a gene: 6. The chain has TRBV9 and TRBJ1-6, with TRBD1 matching over 7 bases. This receptor was taken from a man younger than 40 in good health and CMV-seropositive. The source material was PBMCs. CDR3 sequence: CASSVDQGGSPLHF. The CDR3 bases are TGTGCCAGCAGCGTTGACCAGGGGGGATCACCCCTCCACTTT. The full variable domain, rest sourced from reference TRBV9 and TRBJ1-6, is DSGVTQTPKHLITATGQRVTLRCSPRSGDLSVYWYQQSLDQGLQFLIQYYNGEERAKGNILERFSAQQFPDLHSELNLSSLELGDSALYFCASSVDQGGSPLHFGNGTRLTVT.